These 11 T cell receptor beta chains originate from one sample sequenced in a study of blood T cell repertoires in COVID-19. Generated by immunoSEQ multiplex PCR, the TCRdb table keeps only in-frame clones and is missing some. This table holds 100,000 or so clones, about 81% found once. Specimen: peripheral blood. Receptor source: a woman in her fifties or sixties with acute or convalescent COVID-19.

This chain connects TRBV7-2 to TRBJ2-3; 14 nucleotides line up with TRBD2. This CDR3 spans 18 amino acids. Looked up from germline, CDR1 is SGHTA and CDR2 is FQGNSA. The V segment lost 0 bases and the J segment 1 base; nucleotides outside the gene matches: 3. In DNA form, the CDR3 reads TGTGCCAGCAGCTTAGCGCGGACTAGCGGGGGGCGCACAGATACGCAGTATTTT. Translated, it gives CASSLARTSGGRTDTQYF.

V usage is TRBV5-1 and J usage is TRBJ1-6; the D gene is possibly TRBD1 (6 bases). Germline loops: CDR1 SGHRS, CDR2 YFSETQ. The length of the CDR3 is 15 residues. Trimming took off 0 bases at V and 11 bases at J, with 15 bases between the two ends. The chain's CDR3 is CASSLEWQGRAPLHF. In nucleotides, the CDR3 is TGCGCCAGCAGCTTGGAATGGCAGGGGAGGGCACCCCTCCACTTT.

This chain uses TRBV2 with TRBJ1-4, with 8 positions matching TRBD1. V shed 7 bases and J 4 bases; nucleotides not matched to a gene: 5. CDR1 is SNHLY and CDR2 is FYNNEI in the germline V gene. The CDR3 has 14 residues. Here the CDR3 reads CASKDRALNEKLFF. For the CDR3, the DNA is TGTGCCAGCAAGGACAGGGCCCTTAATGAAAAACTGTTTTTT.

The chain links TRBV28 to TRBJ2-5; D is unresolved. V was clipped by 3 bases and J by 9 bases, with 8 bases between them. Germline assignment: CDR1 MDHEN and CDR2 SYDVKM. This CDR3 is 11 amino acids long. CDR3 residues: CASSFHQAQYF. The CDR3 DNA sequence: TGTGCCAGCAGTTTCCACCAGGCCCAGTACTTC.

The chain combines TRBV19 with TRBJ1-2, with 7 bases that match TRBD1. The junction had 9 bases not matched to a gene; V was cut back by 3 bases and J by 5 bases. This CDR3 is built from 15 residues. Germline V CDR1 and CDR2: LNHDA, SQIVND (reference sequence). The CDR3 here is CASSISRTGSYGYTF. As DNA, the CDR3 is TGTGCCAGTAGTATCTCTCGGACAGGATCGTATGGCTACACCTTC. The whole variable domain, filled in from reference TRBV19 and TRBJ1-2, reads DGGITQSPKYLFRKEGQNVTLSCEQNLNHDAMYWYRQDPGQGLRLIYYSQIVNDFQKGDIAEGYSVSREKKESFPLTVTSAQKNPTAFYLCASSISRTGSYGYTFGSGTRLTVV.

V gene TRBV28 combines with J gene TRBJ1-2, with D possibly matching TRBD1 (6 bases). The CDR3 runs 13 residues. CDR1 and CDR2 from the germline V gene are MDHEN and SYDVKM. Deletions cut 2 bases from V and 8 bases from J, with 12 bases between. CDR3 sequence: CASSLMGAGGYTF. DNA for the CDR3: TGTGCCAGCAGTTTAATGGGGGCCGGCGGCTACACCTTC.

The CDR3 nucleotides read TGTGCCAGCAGGTTAATCCCCAGTCAGGGATCCTATGGCTACACCTTC. Translated: CASRLIPSQGSYGYTF. The chain couples TRBV7-9 to TRBJ1-2, with a tentative D call TRBD1 (5 bases). This CDR3 has 16 amino acids. The germline V and J ends were trimmed by 6 bases and 4 bases, with 21 bases remaining between them. CDR1 is SEHNR and CDR2 is FQNEAQ in the germline V gene (reference sequence).

This sequence joins TRBV5-6 and TRBJ1-5, with unresolved D. V lost 1 base, J lost 0 bases, and 11 bases lay in between. Germline CDR1 and CDR2: SGHDT and YYEEEE. CDR3 size: 16 residues. The CDR3 DNA sequence: TGTGCCAGCAGCTTGTTCTCCGGGAATAGCAATCAGCCCCAGCATTTT. This encodes CASSLFSGNSNQPQHF.

A single count supports this clone. The genes are TRBV4-3 and TRBJ1-2; D ambiguous. Looked up from germline, CDR1 is LGHNA and CDR2 is YSLEER. This CDR3 has 16 amino acids. The V end lost 0 bases, the J end lost 0 bases, and 11 bases lay between the germline ends. For the CDR3, the DNA is TGCGCCAGCAGCCAAGAAAGGCAGACAACTAACTATGGCTACACCTTC. Translated, it gives CASSQERQTTNYGYTF.

The chain is built from TRBV7-9 and TRBJ2-1; 14 bases match TRBD2. V shed 1 base and J 6 bases; nucleotides not matched to a gene: 5. The CDR3 is 17 amino acids. Per the germline V gene, CDR1 is SEHNR and CDR2 is FQNEAQ (reference sequence). The CDR3 sequence: CASSLGRGLAGVNEQFF. CDR3 nucleotides: TGTGCCAGCAGCTTAGGCCGGGGACTAGCGGGGGTCAATGAGCAGTTCTTC.

CDR3 loop: CAWSDRNEQYF. CDR3 bases: TGTGCCTGGAGTGACAGGAACGAGCAGTACTTC. The chain combines TRBV30 with TRBJ2-7, with D perhaps TRBD1 (5 bases). Trimming pared 1 base from V and 5 bases from J, leaving 6 bases between. The CDR3 sequence is 11 residues long. Per the germline V gene, CDR1 is GTSNPN and CDR2 is SVGIG (reference sequence).